The sequence of this T cell receptor (beta chain) was determined in a study of cytomegalovirus exposure and HLA in healthy donors. Researchers ran the PCR with 60 Vbeta and 13 Jbeta primers. Only in-frame clones appear in the TCRdb table, and some are missing; sequencing was by immunoSEQ multiplex PCR. The sample contains some 130,000 clones, about 72% of which appear only once. V was trimmed by 5 bases and J by 3 bases, leaving 14 bases between them. The length of the CDR3 is 14 residues. Per germline, CDR1 MDHEN and CDR2 SYDVKM. Findings and limits, study-wide: Upon later analysis, TCR association rates were observed to vary by HLA locus, being highest for DRB1 and lowest for HLA-C. Exclusion as indistinguishable affected some V segments, including TRBV6-2 and TRBV6-3. The CMV antigen specificity of a few CMV-associated chains was confirmed through in vitro analysis.

This clone has a handful of counts. No antigen is known for it. The sequenced sample was PBMCs. The chain is built from TRBV28 and TRBJ2-7; D unclear. The TCR comes from a female donor in good health and CMV-seronegative. As DNA, the CDR3 is TGTGCCAGCAGTCCATCGACACGGAACTACGAGCAGTACTTC. This gives the protein CASSPSTRNYEQYF.